This T cell receptor beta chain was documented in a study of blood T cell repertoires in COVID-19. Study information: T cells, B-cell-depleted T cells, or PBMCs supplied cDNA or gDNA.

Sequencing used immunoSEQ multiplex PCR; TCRdb keeps in-frame clones, though not all of them. The data contain a few hundred thousand clones, roughly 91% of them singletons. The CDR3 is 14 amino acids. Germline V gene sequence: CDR1 SNHLY, CDR2 FYNNEI. V lost 6 bases, J lost 4 bases, and 6 bases stayed unmatched. This sequence was found in a man aged 30 to 39 with acute or convalescent COVID-19. The genes are TRBV2 and TRBJ1-1; 9 bases map to TRBD1. The sequenced sample consisted of peripheral blood. CDR3 protein: CASSPEGQGTEAFF. CDR3 in DNA: TGTGCCAGCAGCCCCGAGGGACAGGGCACTGAAGCTTTCTTT.